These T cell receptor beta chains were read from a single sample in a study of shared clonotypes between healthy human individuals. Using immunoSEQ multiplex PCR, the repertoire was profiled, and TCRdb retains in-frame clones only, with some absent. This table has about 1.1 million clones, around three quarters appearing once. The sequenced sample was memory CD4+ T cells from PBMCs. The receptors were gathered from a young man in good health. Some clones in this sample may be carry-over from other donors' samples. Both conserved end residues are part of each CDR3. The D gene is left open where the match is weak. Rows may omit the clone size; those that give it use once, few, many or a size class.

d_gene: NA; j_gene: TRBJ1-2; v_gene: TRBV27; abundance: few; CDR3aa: CASSLDWQYGYTF; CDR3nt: TGTGCCAGCAGTTTGGATTGGCAGTATGGCTACACCTTC
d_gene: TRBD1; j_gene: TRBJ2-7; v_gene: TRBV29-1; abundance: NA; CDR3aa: CSVVLVRGQGASEQYF; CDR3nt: TGCAGCGTTGTCTTGGTCAGAGGACAGGGGGCGTCTGAGCAGTACTTC
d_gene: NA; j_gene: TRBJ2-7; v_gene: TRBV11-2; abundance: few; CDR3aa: CASSLEVRGSYEQYF; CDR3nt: TGTGCCAGCAGCTTAGAGGTCAGGGGATCCTACGAGCAGTACTTC
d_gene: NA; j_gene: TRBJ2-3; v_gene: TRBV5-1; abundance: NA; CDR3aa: CASSTGQSRADTQYF; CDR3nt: TGCGCCAGCAGCACCGGACAGTCAAGGGCAGATACGCAGTATTTT
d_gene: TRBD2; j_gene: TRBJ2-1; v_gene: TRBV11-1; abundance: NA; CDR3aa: CASSTNPGTRNNEQFF; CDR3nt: TGTGCCAGCAGCACCAACCCCGGGACTAGGAACAATGAGCAGTTCTTC
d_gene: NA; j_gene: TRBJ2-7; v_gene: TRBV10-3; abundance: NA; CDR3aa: CAIREGEGGRYEQYF; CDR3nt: TGTGCCATCAGGGAGGGGGAGGGAGGGCGCTACGAGCAGTACTTC
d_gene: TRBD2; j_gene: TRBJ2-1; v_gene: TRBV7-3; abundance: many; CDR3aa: CASSLEGTSGRNEQFF; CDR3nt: TGTGCCAGCAGCCTTGAAGGGACTAGCGGGAGGAATGAGCAGTTCTTC
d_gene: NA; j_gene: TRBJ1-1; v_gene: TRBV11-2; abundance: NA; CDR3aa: CASTQGSYTEAFF; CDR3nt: TGTGCCAGCACCCAAGGGAGTTACACTGAAGCTTTCTTT
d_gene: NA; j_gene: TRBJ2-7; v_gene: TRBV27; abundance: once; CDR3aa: CASSLRTGYEQYF; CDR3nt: TGTGCCAGCAGTTTGCGCACAGGATACGAGCAGTACTTC
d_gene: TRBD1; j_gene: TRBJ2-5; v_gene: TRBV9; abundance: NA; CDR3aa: CASTLTGGEETQYF; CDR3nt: TGTGCCAGCACCTTGACAGGGGGTGAAGAGACCCAGTACTTC
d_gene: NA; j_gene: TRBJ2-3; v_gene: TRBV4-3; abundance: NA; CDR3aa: CASSQDSSGADTQYF; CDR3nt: TGCGCCAGCAGCCAAGATTCGTCCGGGGCAGATACGCAGTATTTT
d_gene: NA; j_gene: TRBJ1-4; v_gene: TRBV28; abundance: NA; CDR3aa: CASSPGTPTNEKLFF; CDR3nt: TGTGCCAGCAGTCCCGGGACACCTACTAATGAAAAACTGTTTTTT
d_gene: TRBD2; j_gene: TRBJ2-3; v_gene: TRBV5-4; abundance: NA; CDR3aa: CASSRDYSTDTQYF; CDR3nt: TGTGCCAGCAGCCGGGACTACAGCACAGATACGCAGTATTTT
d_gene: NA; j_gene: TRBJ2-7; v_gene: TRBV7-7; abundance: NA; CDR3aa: CASSPDSGSSYEQYF; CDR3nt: TGTGCCAGCAGCCCAGATTCCGGGAGCTCCTACGAGCAGTACTTC
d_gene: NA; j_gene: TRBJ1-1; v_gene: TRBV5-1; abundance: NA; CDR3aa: CASSLAAGNTEAFF; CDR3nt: TGCGCCAGCAGCTTGGCAGCGGGGAACACTGAAGCTTTCTTT
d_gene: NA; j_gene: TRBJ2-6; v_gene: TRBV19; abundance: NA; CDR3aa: CASSIQYPGANVLTF; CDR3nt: TGTGCCAGTAGTATTCAGTATCCTGGGGCCAACGTCCTGACTTTC
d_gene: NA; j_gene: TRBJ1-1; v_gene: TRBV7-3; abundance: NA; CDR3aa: CASSRTTNTEAFF; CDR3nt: TGTGCCAGCAGTCGTACAACGAACACTGAAGCTTTCTTT
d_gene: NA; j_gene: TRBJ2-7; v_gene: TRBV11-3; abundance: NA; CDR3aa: CASSLDHGAGEQYF; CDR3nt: TGTGCCAGCAGCTTAGATCATGGAGCGGGCGAGCAGTACTTC
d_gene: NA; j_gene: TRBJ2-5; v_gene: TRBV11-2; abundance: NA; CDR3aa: CASSSLGGQYF; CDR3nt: TGTGCCAGCAGTTCGTTAGGGGGGCAGTACTTC
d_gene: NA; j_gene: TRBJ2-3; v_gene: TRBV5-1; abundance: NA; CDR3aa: CASSRSASSQRDTQYF; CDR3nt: TGCGCCAGCAGCCGATCTGCTAGCAGCCAGAGGGATACGCAGTATTTT
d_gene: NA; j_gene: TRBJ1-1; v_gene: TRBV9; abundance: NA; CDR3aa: CASSVGADNEAFF; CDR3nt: TGCGCCAGCAGCGTAGGGGCAGACAATGAAGCTTTCTTT
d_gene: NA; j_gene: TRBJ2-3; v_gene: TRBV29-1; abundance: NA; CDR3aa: CSVEGRVTDTQYF; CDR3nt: TGCAGCGTTGAAGGGCGTGTCACAGATACGCAGTATTTT
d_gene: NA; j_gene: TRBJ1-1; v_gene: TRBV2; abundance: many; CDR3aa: CASSETDGLRGAFF; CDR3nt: TGTGCCAGCAGTGAGACAGACGGGCTCAGGGGAGCTTTCTTT
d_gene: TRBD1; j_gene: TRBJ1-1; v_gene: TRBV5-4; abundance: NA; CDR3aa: CASSSTGINTEAFF; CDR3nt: TGTGCCAGCAGCTCGACAGGGATTAACACTGAAGCTTTCTTT
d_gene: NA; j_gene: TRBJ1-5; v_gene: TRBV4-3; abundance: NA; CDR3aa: CASSGEPVSPWSNQPQHF; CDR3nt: TGCGCCAGCAGCGGAGAGCCGGTTTCCCCATGGAGCAATCAGCCCCAGCATTTT
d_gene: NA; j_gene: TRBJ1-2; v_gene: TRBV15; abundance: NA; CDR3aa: CATSQFGGGYGYTF; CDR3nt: TGTGCCACCAGCCAATTCGGGGGGGGCTATGGCTACACCTTC
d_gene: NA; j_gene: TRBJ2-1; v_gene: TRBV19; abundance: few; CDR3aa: CASSTRGAPNEQFF; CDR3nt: TGTGCCAGTAGTACCAGGGGGGCTCCAAATGAGCAGTTCTTC
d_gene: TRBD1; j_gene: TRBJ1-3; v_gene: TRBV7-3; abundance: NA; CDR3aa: CASSVNHRGWNTIYF; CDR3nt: TGTGCCAGCAGCGTCAACCACAGGGGGTGGAACACCATATATTTT
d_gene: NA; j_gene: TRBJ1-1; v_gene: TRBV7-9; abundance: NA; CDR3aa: CASSNGALMAFF; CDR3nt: TGTGCCAGCAGCAATGGGGCATTGATGGCTTTCTTT
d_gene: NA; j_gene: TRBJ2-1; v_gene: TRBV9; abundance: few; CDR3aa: CASSPASSYNEQFF; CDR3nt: TGTGCCAGCAGCCCAGCAAGCTCCTACAATGAGCAGTTCTTC
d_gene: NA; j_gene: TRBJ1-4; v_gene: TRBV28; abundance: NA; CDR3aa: CASTSLQGHNEKLFF; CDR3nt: TGTGCCAGCACCTCTCTCCAGGGGCATAATGAAAAACTGTTTTTT
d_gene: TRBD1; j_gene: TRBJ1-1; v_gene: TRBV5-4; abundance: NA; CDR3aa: CASSLGAGGRNTEAFF; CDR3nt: TGTGCCAGCAGCTTGGGTGCAGGGGGGAGGAACACTGAAGCTTTCTTT
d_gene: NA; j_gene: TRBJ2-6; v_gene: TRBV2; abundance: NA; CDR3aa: CASARGGSGANVLTF; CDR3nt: TGTGCCAGCGCCAGGGGGGGCTCTGGGGCCAACGTCCTGACTTTC
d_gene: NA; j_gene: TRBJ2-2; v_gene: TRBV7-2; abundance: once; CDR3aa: CASSFGVTGELFF; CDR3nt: TGTGCCAGCAGCTTTGGGGTAACCGGGGAGCTGTTTTTT
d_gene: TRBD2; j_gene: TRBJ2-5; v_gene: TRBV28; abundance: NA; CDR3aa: CASRQTSGRPETQYF; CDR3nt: TGTGCCAGCAGGCAGACTAGCGGGAGGCCGGAGACCCAGTACTTC
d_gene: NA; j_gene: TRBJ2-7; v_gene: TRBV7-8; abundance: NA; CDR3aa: CASSLDPLAGRFLYEQYF; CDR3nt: TGTGCCAGCAGCTTAGACCCCTTGGCCGGCCGGTTTCTCTACGAGCAGTACTTC
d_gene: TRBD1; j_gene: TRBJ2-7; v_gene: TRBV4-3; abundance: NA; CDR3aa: CASSREDRDYEQYF; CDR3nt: TGCGCCAGCAGCCGGGAGGACAGGGACTACGAGCAGTACTTC
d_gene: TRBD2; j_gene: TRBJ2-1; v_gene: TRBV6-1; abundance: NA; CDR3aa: CASSKLAGVYVEQFF; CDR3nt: TGTGCCAGCAGTAAATTAGCGGGAGTGTATGTTGAGCAGTTCTTC
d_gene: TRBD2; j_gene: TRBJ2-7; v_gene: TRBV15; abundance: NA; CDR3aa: CATSRGTSGSYEQYF; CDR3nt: TGTGCCACCAGCAGAGGGACTAGCGGGAGCTACGAGCAGTACTTC